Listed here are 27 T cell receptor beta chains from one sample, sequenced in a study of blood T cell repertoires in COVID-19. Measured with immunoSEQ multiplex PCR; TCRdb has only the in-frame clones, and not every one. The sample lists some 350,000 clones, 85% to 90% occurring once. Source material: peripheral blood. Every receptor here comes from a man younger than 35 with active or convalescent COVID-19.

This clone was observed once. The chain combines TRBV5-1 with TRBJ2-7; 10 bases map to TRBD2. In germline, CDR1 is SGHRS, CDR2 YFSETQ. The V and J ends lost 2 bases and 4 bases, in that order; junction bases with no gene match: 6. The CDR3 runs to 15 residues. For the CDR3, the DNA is TGCGCCAGCAGCTTACCTAGCGGGAGTTTATACGAGCAGTACTTC. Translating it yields CASSLPSGSLYEQYF.

CDR3 in amino acids: CASSEGGTGGSEQYF. The CDR3 nucleotides are TGTGCCAGCAGTGAAGGGGGGACAGGGGGCTCCGAGCAGTACTTC. The chain couples TRBV2 to TRBJ2-7, with 12 positions matching TRBD1. This CDR3 has 15 amino acids. Germline CDR1 and CDR2: SNHLY and FYNNEI. The V gene end was trimmed by 1 base and the J gene end by 6 bases; junction bases not matched to a gene: 4.

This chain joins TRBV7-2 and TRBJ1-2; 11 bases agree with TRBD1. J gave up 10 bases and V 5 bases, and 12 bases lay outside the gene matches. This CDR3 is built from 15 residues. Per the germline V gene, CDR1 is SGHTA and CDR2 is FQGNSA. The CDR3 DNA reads TGTGCCAGCAGCCCAAGAATGGGGACAGGGGGTTCCTACACCTTC. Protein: CASSPRMGTGGSYTF.

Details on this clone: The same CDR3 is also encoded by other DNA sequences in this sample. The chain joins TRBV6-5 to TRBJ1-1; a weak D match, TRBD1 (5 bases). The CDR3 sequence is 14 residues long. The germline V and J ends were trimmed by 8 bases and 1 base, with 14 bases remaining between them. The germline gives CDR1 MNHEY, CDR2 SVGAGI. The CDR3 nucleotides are TGTGCCAGCCGGCCGGGGGGGACGAACACTGAAGCTTTCTTT. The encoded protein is CASRPGGTNTEAFF.

CDR3 region: CSVERGGEKLFF. The CDR3, as DNA: TGCAGCGTTGAAAGGGGCGGTGAAAAACTGTTTTTT. The V call is TRBV29-1, the J call TRBJ1-4; D perhaps matches TRBD1 (5 bases). V lost 2 bases to trimming and J lost 7 bases, with 8 bases between them. The germline V gene has CDR1 SQVTM and CDR2 ANQGSEA. This CDR3 contains 12 residues.

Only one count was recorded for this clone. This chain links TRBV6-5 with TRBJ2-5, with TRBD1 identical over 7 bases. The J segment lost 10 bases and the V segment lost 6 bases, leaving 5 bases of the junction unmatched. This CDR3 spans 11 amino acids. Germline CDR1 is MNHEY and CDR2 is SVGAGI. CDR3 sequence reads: CASSYGQVQYF. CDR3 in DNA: TGTGCCAGCAGCTATGGACAGGTCCAGTACTTC.

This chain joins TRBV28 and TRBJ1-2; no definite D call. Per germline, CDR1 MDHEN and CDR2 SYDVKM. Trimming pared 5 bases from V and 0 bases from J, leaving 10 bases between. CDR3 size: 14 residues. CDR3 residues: CASSAPGTNYGYTF. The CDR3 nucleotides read TGTGCCAGCAGTGCCCCGGGTACTAACTATGGCTACACCTTC.

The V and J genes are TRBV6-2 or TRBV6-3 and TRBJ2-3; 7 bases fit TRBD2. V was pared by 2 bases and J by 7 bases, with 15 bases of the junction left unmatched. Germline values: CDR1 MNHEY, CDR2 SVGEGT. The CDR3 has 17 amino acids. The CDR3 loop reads CASSYTPTRDYLYTQYF. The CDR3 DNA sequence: TGTGCCAGCAGTTACACGCCAACCCGGGACTACTTATATACGCAGTATTTT.

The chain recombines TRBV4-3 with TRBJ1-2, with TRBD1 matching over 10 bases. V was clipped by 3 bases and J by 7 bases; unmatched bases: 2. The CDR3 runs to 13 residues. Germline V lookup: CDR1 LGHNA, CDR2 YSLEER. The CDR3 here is CASSHDRGLGYTF. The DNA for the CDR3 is TGCGCCAGCAGCCATGACAGGGGGCTTGGCTACACCTTC.

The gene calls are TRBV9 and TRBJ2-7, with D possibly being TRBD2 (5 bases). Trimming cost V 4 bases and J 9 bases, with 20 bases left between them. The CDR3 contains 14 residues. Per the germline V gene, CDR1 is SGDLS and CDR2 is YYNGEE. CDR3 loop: CASSPYLLSGGQYF. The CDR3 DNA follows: TGTGCCAGCAGCCCCTATCTCCTAAGCGGAGGGCAGTACTTC. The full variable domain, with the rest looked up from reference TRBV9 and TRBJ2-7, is DSGVTQTPKHLITATGQRVTLRCSPRSGDLSVYWYQQSLDQGLQFLIQYYNGEERAKGNILERFSAQQFPDLHSELNLSSLELGDSALYFCASSPYLLSGGQYFGPGTRLTVT.

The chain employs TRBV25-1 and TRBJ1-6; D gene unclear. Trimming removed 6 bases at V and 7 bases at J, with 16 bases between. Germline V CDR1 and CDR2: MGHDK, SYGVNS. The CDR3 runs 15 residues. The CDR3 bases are TGTGCCAGCAGCCACTCGGCCTCGGGGAATTCACCCCTCCACTTT. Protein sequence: CASSHSASGNSPLHF.

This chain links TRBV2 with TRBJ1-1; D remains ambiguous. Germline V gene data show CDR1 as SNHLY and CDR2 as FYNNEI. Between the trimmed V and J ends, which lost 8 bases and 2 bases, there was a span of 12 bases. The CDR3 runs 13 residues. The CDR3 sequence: CASHYRGNTEAFF. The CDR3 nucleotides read TGTGCCAGCCACTATCGGGGAAACACTGAAGCTTTCTTT.

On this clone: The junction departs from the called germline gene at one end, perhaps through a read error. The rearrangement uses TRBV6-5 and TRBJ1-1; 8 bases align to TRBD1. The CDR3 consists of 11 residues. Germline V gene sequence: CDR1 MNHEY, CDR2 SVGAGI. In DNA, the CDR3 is TGTGCCAGCGCGCAGGGGGCGATCCCGGTCTTT. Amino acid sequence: CASAQGAIPVF.

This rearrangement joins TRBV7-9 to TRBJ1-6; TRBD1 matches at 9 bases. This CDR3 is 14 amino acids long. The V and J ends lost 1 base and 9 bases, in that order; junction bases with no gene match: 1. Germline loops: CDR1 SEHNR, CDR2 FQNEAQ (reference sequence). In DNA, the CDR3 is TGTGCCAGCAGCTTAGGGGACAGGGCTTCACCCCTCCACTTT. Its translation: CASSLGDRASPLHF.

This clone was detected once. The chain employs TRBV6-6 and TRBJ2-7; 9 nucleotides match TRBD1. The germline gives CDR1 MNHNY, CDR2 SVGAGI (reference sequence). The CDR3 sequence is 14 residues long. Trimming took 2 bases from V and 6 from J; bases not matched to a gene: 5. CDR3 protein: CASSYADRGSEQYF. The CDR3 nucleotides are TGTGCCAGCAGTTACGCGGACAGGGGTTCCGAGCAGTACTTC.

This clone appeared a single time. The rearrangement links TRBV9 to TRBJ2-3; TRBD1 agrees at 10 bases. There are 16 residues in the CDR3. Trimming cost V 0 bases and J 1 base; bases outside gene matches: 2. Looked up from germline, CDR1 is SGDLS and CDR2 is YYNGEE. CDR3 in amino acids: CASSVADRGRTDTQYF. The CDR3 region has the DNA TGTGCCAGCAGCGTAGCTGACAGGGGGCGCACAGATACGCAGTATTTT.

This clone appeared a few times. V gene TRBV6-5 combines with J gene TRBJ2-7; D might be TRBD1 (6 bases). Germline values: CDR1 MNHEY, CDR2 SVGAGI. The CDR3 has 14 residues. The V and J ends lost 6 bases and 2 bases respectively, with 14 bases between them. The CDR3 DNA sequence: TGTGCCAGCAGGAGGACTGCAGGGGCCTACGAGCAGTACTTC. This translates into CASRRTAGAYEQYF.

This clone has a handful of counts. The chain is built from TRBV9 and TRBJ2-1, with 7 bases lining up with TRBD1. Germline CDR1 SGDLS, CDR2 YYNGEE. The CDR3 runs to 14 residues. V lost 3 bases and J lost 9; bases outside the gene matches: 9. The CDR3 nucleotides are TGTGCCAGCAGCGCCGAAACAGGGGCGGGTGAGCAGTTCTTC. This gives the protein CASSAETGAGEQFF.

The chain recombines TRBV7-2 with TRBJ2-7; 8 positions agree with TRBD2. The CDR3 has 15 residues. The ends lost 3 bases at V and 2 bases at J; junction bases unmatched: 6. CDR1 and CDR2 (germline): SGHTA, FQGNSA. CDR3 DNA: TGTGCCAGCAGCTTCACTAGCGGTGACACCTACGAGCAGTACTTC. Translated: CASSFTSGDTYEQYF.

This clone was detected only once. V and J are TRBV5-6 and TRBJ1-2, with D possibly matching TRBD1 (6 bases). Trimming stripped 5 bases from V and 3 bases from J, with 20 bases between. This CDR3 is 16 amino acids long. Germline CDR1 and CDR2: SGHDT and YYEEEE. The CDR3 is CASRPPRQGIDYGYTF. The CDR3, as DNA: TGTGCCAGCAGACCTCCCCGGCAGGGGATTGACTATGGCTACACCTTC.

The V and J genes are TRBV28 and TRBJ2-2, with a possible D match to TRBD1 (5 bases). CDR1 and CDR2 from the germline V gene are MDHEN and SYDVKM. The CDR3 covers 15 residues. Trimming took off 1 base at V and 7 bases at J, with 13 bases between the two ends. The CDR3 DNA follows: TGTGCCAGCAGTTTATCCCAGGGATGGGGCGGGGAGCTGTTTTTT. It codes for CASSLSQGWGGELFF.

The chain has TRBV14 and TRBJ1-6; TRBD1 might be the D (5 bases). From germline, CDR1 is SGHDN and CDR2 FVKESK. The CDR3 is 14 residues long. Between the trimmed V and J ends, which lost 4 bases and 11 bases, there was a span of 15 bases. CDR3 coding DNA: TGTGCCAGCAGCCCGGACAATTTGCAACCACCCCTCCACTTT. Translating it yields CASSPDNLQPPLHF.

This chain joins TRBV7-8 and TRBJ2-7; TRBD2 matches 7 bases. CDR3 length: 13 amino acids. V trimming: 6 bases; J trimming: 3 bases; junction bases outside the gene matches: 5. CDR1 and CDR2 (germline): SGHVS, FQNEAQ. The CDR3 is CASRGGGDYEQYF. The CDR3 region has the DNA TGTGCCAGCAGGGGGGGAGGGGACTACGAGCAGTACTTC.

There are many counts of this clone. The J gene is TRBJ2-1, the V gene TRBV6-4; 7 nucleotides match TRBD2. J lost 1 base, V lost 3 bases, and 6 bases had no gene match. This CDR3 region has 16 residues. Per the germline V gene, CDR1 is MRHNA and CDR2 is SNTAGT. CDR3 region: CASSEGLEGSYNEQFF. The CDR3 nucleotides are TGTGCCAGCAGTGAAGGACTAGAGGGGTCCTACAATGAGCAGTTCTTC.

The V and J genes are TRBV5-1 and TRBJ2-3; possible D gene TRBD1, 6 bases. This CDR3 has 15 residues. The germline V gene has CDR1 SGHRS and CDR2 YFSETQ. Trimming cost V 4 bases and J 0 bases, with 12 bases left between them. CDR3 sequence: CASSQGGTSTDTQYF. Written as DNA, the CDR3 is TGCGCCAGCAGCCAAGGGGGAACTAGCACAGATACGCAGTATTTT.

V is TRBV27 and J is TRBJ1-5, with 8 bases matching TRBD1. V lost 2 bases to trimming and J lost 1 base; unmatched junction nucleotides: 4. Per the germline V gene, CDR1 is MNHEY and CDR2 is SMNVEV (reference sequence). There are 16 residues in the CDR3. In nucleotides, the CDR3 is TGTGCCAGCAGTTTAGGAGACAGGGGCAGCAATCAGCCCCAGCATTTT. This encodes CASSLGDRGSNQPQHF.

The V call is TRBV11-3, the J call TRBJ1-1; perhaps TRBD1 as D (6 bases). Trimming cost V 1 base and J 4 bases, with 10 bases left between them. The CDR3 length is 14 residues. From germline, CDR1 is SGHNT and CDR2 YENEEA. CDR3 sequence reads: CASSLGGPGTEAFF. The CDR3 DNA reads TGTGCCAGCAGCTTAGGGGGGCCAGGCACTGAAGCTTTCTTT.